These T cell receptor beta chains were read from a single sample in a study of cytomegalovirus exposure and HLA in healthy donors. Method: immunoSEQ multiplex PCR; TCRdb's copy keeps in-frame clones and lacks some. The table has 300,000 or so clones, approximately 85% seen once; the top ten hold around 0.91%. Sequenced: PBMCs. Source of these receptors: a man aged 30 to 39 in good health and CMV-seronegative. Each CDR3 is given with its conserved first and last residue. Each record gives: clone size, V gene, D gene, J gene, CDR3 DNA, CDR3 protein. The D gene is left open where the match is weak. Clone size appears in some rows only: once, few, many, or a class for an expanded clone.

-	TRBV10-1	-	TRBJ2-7	TGCGCCAGCAGTAACAGCTACGAGCAGTACTTC	CASSNSYEQYF
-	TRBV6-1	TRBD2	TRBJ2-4	TGTGCCAGCAGGGGACTAAGCGGGGAAAAAAACATTCAGTACTTC	CASRGLSGEKNIQYF
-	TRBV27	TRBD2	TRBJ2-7	TGTGCCAGCCGTTTGAGAGGGAGGGACTACGAGCAGTACTTC	CASRLRGRDYEQYF
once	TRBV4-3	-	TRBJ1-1	TGCGCCAGCAGCCAAGATTTGGCAGTCGAGGTTACAGAAGCTTTCTTT	CASSQDLAVEVTEAFF
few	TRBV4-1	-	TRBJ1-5	TGCGCCAGCAGCCGAGCATCAGAGGGCAATCAGCCCCAGCATTTT	CASSRASEGNQPQHF
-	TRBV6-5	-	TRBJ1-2	TGTGCCAGCAGTTACCGACAGTCCTATGGCTACACCTTC	CASSYRQSYGYTF
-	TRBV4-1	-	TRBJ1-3	TGCGCCAGCAGCCAAACAGGACCAGGCGGGAACGGAAACACCATATATTTT	CASSQTGPGGNGNTIYF
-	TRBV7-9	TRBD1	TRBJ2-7	TGTGCCAGCAGCTTTCTCGGACAGGCAAGATCCTACGAGCAGTACTTC	CASSFLGQARSYEQYF
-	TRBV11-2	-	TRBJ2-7	TGTGCCAGCAGCACAGGAGCATCCTACGAGCAGTACTTC	CASSTGASYEQYF
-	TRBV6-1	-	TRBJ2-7	TGTGCCAGCAGTGAATATATTGGGCCCAGCTCCTACGAGCAGTACTTC	CASSEYIGPSSYEQYF
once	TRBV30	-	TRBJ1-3	TGTGCCTGGAACCCCGGAGGCTCTGGAAACACCATATATTTT	CAWNPGGSGNTIYF
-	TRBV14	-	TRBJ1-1	TGTGCCAGCAGCCAGGCAGGCATGAACACTGAAGCTTTCTTT	CASSQAGMNTEAFF
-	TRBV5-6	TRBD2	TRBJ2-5	TGTGCCAGCAGCTGGGGGGCTAGCGGGGAAGAGACCCAGTACTTC	CASSWGASGEETQYF
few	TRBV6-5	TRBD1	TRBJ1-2	TGTGCCAGCAGAACGGACAGGGGGCCCGATTATGGCTACACCTTC	CASRTDRGPDYGYTF
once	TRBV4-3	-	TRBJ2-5	TGCGCCAGCAGCCAAGACCTCAGACAGGATGAGACCCAGTACTTC	CASSQDLRQDETQYF
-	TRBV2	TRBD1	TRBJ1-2	TGTGCCAGCAGTGTGGGACAGGGGCGAGGCTACACCTTC	CASSVGQGRGYTF
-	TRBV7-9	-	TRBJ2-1	TGTGCCAGCAGCTCTTTCCATACGAGCTCCTACAATGAGCAGTTCTTC	CASSSFHTSSYNEQFF
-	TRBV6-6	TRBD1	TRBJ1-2	TGTGCCAGCAGCAGGGGGCAAAATGGCTACACCTTC	CASSRGQNGYTF
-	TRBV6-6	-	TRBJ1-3	TGTGCCAGCAGGGTCGCGGGGTCTGGAAACACCATATATTTT	CASRVAGSGNTIYF
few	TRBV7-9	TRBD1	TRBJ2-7	TGTGCCAGCAGTTACACAGGGGGAAGCTACGAGCAGTACTTC	CASSYTGGSYEQYF
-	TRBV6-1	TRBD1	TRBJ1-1	TGTGCCAGCAGTCCCGACAGGGGGAACACTGAAGCTTTCTTT	CASSPDRGNTEAFF
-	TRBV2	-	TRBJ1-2	TGTGCCAGCATTAAGAGCGGGACACCGGTCTATGGCTACACCTTC	CASIKSGTPVYGYTF
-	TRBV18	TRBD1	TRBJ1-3	TGTGCCAGCTCACCCCCGGGACAGCTCTCTGGAAACACCATATATTTT	CASSPPGQLSGNTIYF
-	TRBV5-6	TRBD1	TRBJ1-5	TGTGCCAGCAGCCGGACAGGGGGCAATCAGCCCCAGCATTTT	CASSRTGGNQPQHF
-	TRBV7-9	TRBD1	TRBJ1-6	TGTGCCAGCAGCTTTGAGACAGGGGACTCACCCCTCCACTTT	CASSFETGDSPLHF
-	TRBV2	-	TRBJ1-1	TGTGCCAGCAGTTGGACTTTGGACCCTGAAGCTTTCTTT	CASSWTLDPEAFF
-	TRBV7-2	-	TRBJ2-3	TGTGCCAGCAGCTCAAGGGGACTCGGCACAGATACGCAGTATTTT	CASSSRGLGTDTQYF
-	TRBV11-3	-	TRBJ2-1	TGTGCCAGCAGCTACGGGGAGAGCTCCTACAATGAGCAGTTCTTC	CASSYGESSYNEQFF
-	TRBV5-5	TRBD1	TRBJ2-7	TGTGCCAGCAGCTTGAGACAGGGCTACGAGCAGTACTTC	CASSLRQGYEQYF